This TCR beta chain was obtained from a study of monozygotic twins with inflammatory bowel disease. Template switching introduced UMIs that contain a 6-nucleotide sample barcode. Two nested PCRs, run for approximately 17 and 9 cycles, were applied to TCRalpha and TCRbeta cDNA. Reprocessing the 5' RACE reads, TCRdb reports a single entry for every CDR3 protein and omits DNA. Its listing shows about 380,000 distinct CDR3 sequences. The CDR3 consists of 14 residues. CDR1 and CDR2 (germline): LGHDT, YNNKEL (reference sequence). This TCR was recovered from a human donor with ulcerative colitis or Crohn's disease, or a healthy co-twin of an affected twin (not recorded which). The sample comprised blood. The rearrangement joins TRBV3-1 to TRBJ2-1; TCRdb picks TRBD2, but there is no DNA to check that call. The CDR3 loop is CASSLSGGGNEQFF.